This T cell receptor (beta chain) was sequenced for a study of T cells in Graves' hyperthyroidism and ophthalmopathy. RNA transcripts were the template for amplifying TCR beta CDR3 regions. The HTBI set primed first-round TCR CDR3 RT-PCR. TCRdb reanalysed the multiplex PCR reads using MiXCR and keeps one entry per CDR3 protein. This table has a few hundred thousand distinct CDR3 sequences, around 20% appearing once. Uncontrolled infection, other autoimmune disease, pregnancy or lactation led to exclusion. The study based diagnoses on clinical symptoms, serum thyroxine and TRAb, thyroid ultrasound and orbital computed tomography. The PBMCs studied were ones that came from 8 to 10 ml fresh peripheral blood. This clonotype was observed many times. Sample: blood. This TCR derives from a man younger than 30 with Graves' hyperthyroidism.

CDR3 in amino acids: CASSRTGTGNTGELFF. CDR3 sequence (DNA): TGTGCCAGCAGTCGTACCGGGACAGGGAACACCGGGGAGCTGTTTTTT. The chain employs TRBV6-1 and TRBJ2-2; 8 nucleotides align to TRBD1. This CDR3 has 16 amino acids. Germline values: CDR1 MNHNS, CDR2 SASEGT. With 5 bases clipped from V and 1 base from J, the junction kept 6 bases outside the gene matches.